One and the same sample provided the 31 T cell receptor beta chains below, sequenced in a study of shared clonotypes between healthy human individuals. Repertoires were generated with immunoSEQ multiplex PCR, while TCRdb's copy carries only in-frame clones and drops some. The sample consists of hundreds of thousands of clones, roughly 83% of them appearing once. Input material: PBMCs. The source is a woman aged 40 to 55 in good health. Some clones in this sample may be carry-over from other donors' samples.

Note on this clone: Other DNA sequences in this specimen translate into the identical CDR3. The chain carries TRBV2 and TRBJ2-1; no reliable D call. The germline CDR1 and CDR2 sequences are SNHLY and FYNNEI. CDR3 length: 11 residues. Between the trimmed V and J ends, which lost 7 bases and 4 bases, there was a span of 5 bases. The CDR3 DNA reads TGTGCCAGCAATCAGTACAATGAGCAGTTCTTC. Residues: CASNQYNEQFF.

This rearrangement joins TRBV4-3 to TRBJ2-7; possibly TRBD1 for D (7 bases). V lost 0 bases and J 3 bases, leaving 9 bases between the germline ends. CDR3 size: 14 residues. The germline V gene encodes CDR1 LGHNA and CDR2 YSLEER. CDR3 residues: CASSQEQGGYEQYF. DNA of the CDR3: TGCGCCAGCAGCCAAGAGCAGGGGGGCTACGAGCAGTACTTC.

The rearrangement links TRBV5-1 to TRBJ2-7; 9 bases map to TRBD1. Trimming removed 7 bases from V and 0 bases from J; junction bases left unmatched: 5. The CDR3 spans 14 residues. Germline V gene sequence: CDR1 SGHRS, CDR2 YFSETQ. The CDR3 DNA is TGCGCCAGCGGGCCGACAGGGGGCTCCTACGAGCAGTACTTC. Amino acids: CASGPTGGSYEQYF. The full variable domain, completed using reference TRBV5-1 and TRBJ2-7, is KAGVTQTPRYLIKTRGQQVTLSCSPISGHRSVSWYQQTPGQGLQFLFEYFSETQRNKGNFPGRFSGRQFSNSRSEMNVSTLELGDSALYLCASGPTGGSYEQYFGPGTRLTVT.

The J gene is TRBJ2-2, the V gene TRBV11-3; D perhaps matches TRBD2 (6 bases). Germline V gene lookup returns CDR1 SGHNT and CDR2 YENEEA. With 6 bases removed from V and 8 bases from J, the gap between germline ends came to 10 bases. There are 12 residues in the CDR3. The CDR3 DNA follows: TGTGCCAGCAGTGGCAGCGGGGGGGAGCTGTTTTTT. Amino acids: CASSGSGGELFF.

The chain links TRBV4-2 to TRBJ2-1, with D uncertain. CDR3 length: 16 residues. The germline V gene has CDR1 LGHNA and CDR2 YNFKEQ. The V gene lost 0 bases and the J gene lost 0 bases, with 9 bases spanning the gap. The CDR3 DNA reads as TGTGCCAGCAGCCAAGATGGACGTAGCTCCTACAATGAGCAGTTCTTC. This sequence encodes CASSQDGRSSYNEQFF.

Concerning this clone: Different DNA sequences within this sample yield the same CDR3. The CDR3, as DNA: TGTGCCAGCAGCTTAGCGGGAGGGGGCAATGAGCAGTTCTTC. Protein: CASSLAGGGNEQFF. The J gene is TRBJ2-1, the V gene TRBV7-3, with 9 bases matching TRBD2. Germline assignment: CDR1 SGHTA and CDR2 FQGTGA. The CDR3 loop spans 14 amino acids. J lost 6 bases, V lost 2 bases, and 2 bases had no gene match.

V gene TRBV9 combines with J gene TRBJ2-2; TRBD1 or TRBD2 may be the D gene (5 bases each). The CDR3 consists of 15 residues. Trimming took off 3 bases at V and 2 bases at J, with 11 bases between the two ends. Germline CDR1 reads SGDLS; CDR2 reads YYNGEE. CDR3 in DNA: TGTGCCAGCAGCGACGGGACGGTAAACACCGGGGAGCTGTTTTTT. Amino acid sequence: CASSDGTVNTGELFF.

The rearrangement links TRBV10-3 to TRBJ2-1; 7 bases are shared with TRBD2. V lost 4 bases and J lost 2; bases outside the gene matches: 5. The germline V gene encodes CDR1 ENHRY and CDR2 SYGVKD. The CDR3 consists of 15 residues. The CDR3 loop reads CAISVGGSTYNEQFF. CDR3 sequence (DNA): TGTGCCATCAGTGTGGGCGGGAGCACCTACAATGAGCAGTTCTTC.

This clone came up many times. The chain is built from TRBV4-2 and TRBJ2-1, with 11 nucleotides matching TRBD2. The length of the CDR3 is 19 residues. The junction had 13 bases not matched to a gene; V was cut back by 4 bases and J by 2 bases. In germline, CDR1 is LGHNA, CDR2 YNFKEQ. CDR3 region: CASSLSKYGLAGPYNEQFF. Written as DNA, the CDR3 is TGTGCCAGCAGCCTTTCGAAGTACGGACTAGCGGGCCCCTACAATGAGCAGTTCTTC.

This clone was recorded once. The sample contains more than one DNA sequence encoding this CDR3. The J gene is TRBJ2-1, the V gene TRBV19, with unresolved D. V was cut by 1 base and J by 4 bases, with 5 bases left in between. Germline-derived CDR1 and CDR2 are LNHDA and SQIVND (reference sequence). The CDR3 runs to 13 residues. The CDR3 DNA is TGTGCCAGTAGTATAGTGGGTTACAATGAGCAGTTCTTC. Protein sequence: CASSIVGYNEQFF.

V is TRBV18 and J is TRBJ2-3, with D perhaps TRBD1 (6 bases). Between the trimmed V and J ends, which lost 4 bases and 4 bases, there was a span of 15 bases. Germline lookup yields CDR1 KGHSH and CDR2 LQKENI. The CDR3 is 15 amino acids. CDR3 loop: CASSRTPDRSDTQYF. CDR3 bases: TGTGCCAGCTCACGAACTCCGGACAGATCAGATACGCAGTATTTT.

The chain is built from TRBV4-2 and TRBJ2-1, with 10 bases aligning to TRBD2. Looked up from germline, CDR1 is LGHNA and CDR2 is YNFKEQ. V shed 0 bases and J 6 bases; nucleotides not matched to a gene: 5. CDR3 length: 16 amino acids. The CDR3 sequence is CASSQDLAGVGNEQFF. CDR3 DNA sequence: TGTGCCAGCAGCCAAGACCTAGCGGGAGTGGGCAATGAGCAGTTCTTC.

This sequence joins TRBV7-3 and TRBJ2-7; 8 bases align to TRBD1. The CDR3 loop spans 16 amino acids. V gave up 5 bases and J gave up 4 bases; unmatched junction bases: 13. Looked up from germline, CDR1 is SGHTA and CDR2 is FQGTGA. The CDR3 DNA reads as TGTGCCAGCAGCCAGGGGGCCGGGGGCGCGGGTTACGAGCAGTACTTC. Its translation: CASSQGAGGAGYEQYF.

V usage is TRBV6-6 and J usage is TRBJ1-5, with a weak D call TRBD1 (6 bases). The germline gives CDR1 MNHNY, CDR2 SVGAGI (reference sequence). This CDR3 region has 13 residues. V was shortened by 5 bases and J by 6 bases, with 11 bases between the two germline ends. The CDR3 DNA reads TGTGCCAGCAGTCGAGGGGGTGGTCAGCCCCAGCATTTT. Its protein is CASSRGGGQPQHF.

The V gene is TRBV7-2, the J gene TRBJ2-3; either TRBD1 or TRBD2 may supply D (5 bases each). The CDR3 is 15 amino acids. The germline V gene has CDR1 SGHTA and CDR2 FQGNSA. Trimming stripped 4 bases from V and 1 base from J, with 12 bases between. The CDR3 nucleotides are TGTGCCAGCAGCTCGGCCTGGGGACGCACAGATACGCAGTATTTT. Amino acids: CASSSAWGRTDTQYF.

V gene TRBV15 combines with J gene TRBJ1-4, with TRBD1 identical over 9 bases. This CDR3 is built from 13 residues. Germline assignment: CDR1 LNHNV and CDR2 YYDKDF (reference sequence). V shed 0 bases, J shed 16 bases, and the junction held 6 bases outside the gene matches. CDR3 coding DNA: TGTGCCACCAGCAGAGATCTTTCGACAGGGGGGTTTTTT. Translation: CATSRDLSTGGFF.

This chain uses TRBV5-1 with TRBJ1-2; D gene unclear. The germline V gene has CDR1 SGHRS and CDR2 YFSETQ. The V end lost 0 bases, the J end lost 2 bases, and 8 bases lay between the germline ends. The CDR3 is 14 amino acids. CDR3 DNA: TGCGCCAGCAGCTTGGAACAGACGAACTATGGCTACACCTTC. It encodes CASSLEQTNYGYTF.

The rearrangement joins TRBV11-2 to TRBJ1-5, with a possible D match to TRBD1 (5 bases). Germline CDR1 SGHAT, CDR2 FQNNGV. V gave up 0 bases and J gave up 3 bases, with 12 bases separating them. The CDR3 length is 16 residues. This CDR3 reads CASSLDTGRLNQPQHF. The CDR3 nucleotides read TGTGCCAGCAGCTTAGATACGGGACGACTCAATCAGCCCCAGCATTTT.

A few counts support this clone. The rearrangement links TRBV25-1 to TRBJ1-1; D perhaps matches TRBD1 (5 bases). The CDR3 contains 13 residues. In germline, CDR1 is MGHDK, CDR2 SYGVNS. Trimming pared 8 bases from V and 0 bases from J, leaving 10 bases between. CDR3: CASDDSVNTEAFF. The DNA of the CDR3 is TGTGCCAGCGACGACAGCGTGAACACTGAAGCTTTCTTT.

The genes are TRBV7-9 and TRBJ2-7, with D perhaps TRBD2 (5 bases). V was pared by 4 bases and J by 2 bases, with 18 bases between. Germline CDR1 and CDR2: SEHNR and FQNEAQ (reference sequence). The CDR3 loop spans 16 amino acids. The CDR3 region is CASSSFSGRTPYEQYF. For the CDR3, the DNA is TGTGCCAGCAGCTCTTTCAGCGGCCGGACGCCCTACGAGCAGTACTTC.

There are a few counts of this clone. This chain joins TRBV18 and TRBJ2-5; D not certain. Per germline, CDR1 KGHSH and CDR2 LQKENI. This CDR3 has 17 amino acids. With 3 bases removed from V and 5 bases from J, the gap between germline ends came to 22 bases. The CDR3, as DNA: TGTGCCAGCTCACCTTCTTTTCCGGGTCAGAAGATGGAGACCCAGTACTTC. Its translation: CASSPSFPGQKMETQYF.

The chain recombines TRBV7-3 with TRBJ2-1; D gene ambiguous. Germline CDR1 and CDR2: SGHTA and FQGTGA. Trimming took 0 bases from V and 5 from J, leaving 8 bases between them. The CDR3 spans 14 residues. The CDR3 reads CASSLTRNNNEQFF. The DNA for the CDR3 is TGTGCCAGCAGCTTAACCCGTAACAACAATGAGCAGTTCTTC.

V and J are TRBV7-9 and TRBJ1-4, with TRBD1 matching 8 bases. Germline CDR1 reads SEHNR; CDR2 reads FQNEAQ (reference sequence). This CDR3 has 13 residues. V lost 3 bases, J lost 10 bases, and 4 bases stayed unmatched. CDR3 bases: TGTGCCAGCAGCTTGTCGACAGGGGTAAAACTGTTTTTT. It codes for CASSLSTGVKLFF.

This chain links TRBV18 with TRBJ1-2; perhaps TRBD1 as D (6 bases). The germline V gene has CDR1 KGHSH and CDR2 LQKENI. V lost 2 bases, J lost 4 bases, and 17 bases lay in between. This CDR3 comprises 16 residues. The CDR3 coding sequence is TGTGCCAGCTCACCAACCACACTACAGGGAGTCTATGGCTACACCTTC. Encoded protein: CASSPTTLQGVYGYTF.

V usage is TRBV7-6 and J usage is TRBJ2-2; D not resolved. This CDR3 comprises 16 residues. CDR1 SGHVS and CDR2 FNYEAQ come from the germline V gene. The V end was cut by 1 base, the J end by 0 bases, with 9 bases between. The CDR3 nucleotides are TGTGCCAGCAGCTTAGATTCTGGGTCGAACACCGGGGAGCTGTTTTTT. Its translation: CASSLDSGSNTGELFF.

This sequence joins TRBV9 and TRBJ2-7, with TRBD2 matching over 10 bases. V gave up 3 bases and J gave up 5 bases; unmatched junction bases: 5. CDR3 length: 14 amino acids. CDR1 and CDR2 from the germline V gene are SGDLS and YYNGEE. CDR3 DNA sequence: TGTGCCAGCAGCGCAGCTAGCGGGAGCAACGAGCAGTACTTC. As protein: CASSAASGSNEQYF.

CDR3 coding DNA: TGTGCCAGCAGCTTGGATAGCGGGAGAACAGATACGCAGTATTTT. The encoded protein is CASSLDSGRTDTQYF. The chain recombines TRBV5-4 with TRBJ2-3; 9 nucleotides agree with TRBD2. Germline CDR1 reads SGHNT; CDR2 reads YYREEE (reference sequence). With V trimmed by 0 bases and J by 3 bases, 2 bases remained unmatched. The CDR3 is 15 residues long.

The chain recombines TRBV29-1 with TRBJ1-1, with a weak D call TRBD1 (5 bases). There are 11 residues in the CDR3. Germline V gene data show CDR1 as SQVTM and CDR2 as ANQGSEA. Trimming stripped 3 bases from V and 8 bases from J, with 10 bases between. The CDR3 reads CSVEGRWEAFF. In DNA form, the CDR3 reads TGCAGCGTTGAGGGACGGTGGGAAGCTTTCTTT.

The genes are TRBV28 and TRBJ2-1; 9 bases are shared with TRBD2. Losses at the gene ends were 3 bases for V and 4 bases for J; bases not matched to a gene: 7. The CDR3 is made up of 16 amino acids. From germline, CDR1 is MDHEN and CDR2 SYDVKM. CDR3 protein: CASSFGGRGIYNEQFF. DNA for the CDR3: TGTGCCAGCAGTTTTGGCGGGAGGGGAATTTACAATGAGCAGTTCTTC.

The chain joins TRBV5-1 to TRBJ2-7, with 7 bases matching TRBD1. The J segment lost 3 bases and the V segment lost 1 base, leaving 4 bases of the junction unmatched. The CDR3 is made up of 14 amino acids. Per germline, CDR1 SGHRS and CDR2 YFSETQ. CDR3 nucleotides: TGCGCCAGCAGCTTGAATCGGGACAGCTACGAGCAGTACTTC. As protein: CASSLNRDSYEQYF.

This clone was counted many times. V usage is TRBV2 and J usage is TRBJ2-1, with TRBD1 matching 8 bases. This CDR3 has 13 residues. Losses at the gene ends were 5 bases for V and 4 bases for J; bases not matched to a gene: 1. Per the germline V gene, CDR1 is SNHLY and CDR2 is FYNNEI. Written as DNA, the CDR3 is TGTGCCAGCAGTAGGGACAGGTACAATGAGCAGTTCTTC. It specifies CASSRDRYNEQFF. Together with reference TRBV2 and TRBJ2-1, the CDR3 gives the full variable domain: EPEVTQTPSHQVTQMGQEVILRCVPISNHLYFYWYRQILGQKVEFLVSFYNNEISEKSEIFDDQFSVERPDGSNFTLKIRSTKLEDSAMYFCASSRDRYNEQFFGPGTRLTVL.